Listed below are T cell receptor beta chains from one sample, sequenced in a study of T cells in tumors after PD-1 blockade. Sequenced by immunoSEQ multiplex PCR; TCRdb stores in-frame clones only, minus some. This sample has about 63,000 clones, with less than 85% found just once. Sequenced material: PBMCs, taken after anti-PD-1 treatment. The receptor set was obtained from a human donor with basal cell carcinoma. CDR3s include the opening cysteine and the closing phenylalanine or tryptophan. D genes are given only for firm matches. Rows may omit the clone size; those that give it use once, few, many or a size class.

>TRBJ1-2|TRBV18|NA|TRBD1
CASSPPGTAYGYTF
TGTGCCAGCTCCCCACCAGGGACAGCTTATGGCTACACCTTC
>TRBJ1-1|TRBV6-2/TRBV6-3|NA|NA
CASSWSSTEAFF
TGTGCCAGCAGTTGGTCAAGCACTGAAGCTTTCTTT
>TRBJ2-6|TRBV5-4|NA|TRBD1
CASLQGANGANVLTF
TGTGCCAGCTTACAGGGGGCAAATGGGGCCAACGTCCTGACTTTC
>TRBJ1-4|TRBV19|NA|NA
CASSIPGNEKLFF
TGTGCCAGTAGTATACCGGGCAATGAAAAACTGTTTTTT
>TRBJ2-3|TRBV30|few|TRBD2
CAWRLTGGGDTQYF
TGTGCCTGGAGACTGACCGGGGGGGGAGATACGCAGTATTTT
>TRBJ1-4|TRBV28|NA|NA
CASIQGGSTNEKLFF
TGTGCCAGCATCCAAGGGGGATCAACTAATGAAAAACTGTTTTTT
>TRBJ1-1|TRBV19|NA|NA
CASSLWGRGAEAFF
TGTGCCAGTAGTTTATGGGGCCGGGGCGCTGAAGCTTTCTTT
>TRBJ1-2|TRBV5-1|NA|NA
CASSLASGAANYGYTF
TGCGCCAGCAGCTTGGCGTCAGGGGCAGCTAACTATGGCTACACCTTC
>TRBJ2-7|TRBV5-4|few|NA
CASSPGRNEQYF
TGTGCCAGCAGCCCCGGACGAAACGAGCAGTACTTC
>TRBJ2-2|TRBV6-5|NA|NA
CASSYFRVGELFF
TGTGCCAGCAGTTATTTCAGGGTCGGGGAGCTGTTTTTT
>TRBJ2-7|TRBV13|few|TRBD2
CASSRGGRTYEQYF
TGTGCCAGCAGCCGGGGGGGTAGGACCTACGAGCAGTACTTC
>TRBJ2-7|TRBV3-1/TRBV3-2|NA|NA
CASRIQGTYEQYF
TGTGCCAGCAGGATTCAGGGAACCTACGAGCAGTACTTC